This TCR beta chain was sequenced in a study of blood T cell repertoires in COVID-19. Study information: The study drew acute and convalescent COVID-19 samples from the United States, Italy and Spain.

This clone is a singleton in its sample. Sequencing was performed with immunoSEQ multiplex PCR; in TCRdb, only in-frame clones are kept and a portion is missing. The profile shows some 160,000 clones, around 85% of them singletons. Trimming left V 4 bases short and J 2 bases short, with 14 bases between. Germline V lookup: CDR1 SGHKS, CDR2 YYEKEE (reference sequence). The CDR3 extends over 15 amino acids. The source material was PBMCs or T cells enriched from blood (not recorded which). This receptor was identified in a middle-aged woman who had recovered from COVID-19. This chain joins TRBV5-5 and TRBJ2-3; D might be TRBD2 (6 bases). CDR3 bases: TGTGCCAGCAGCACCCTCGGGGGTCCCACAGATACGCAGTATTTT. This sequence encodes CASSTLGGPTDTQYF.